The 11 T cell receptor beta chains in this list originate from one sample, sequenced in a study of CD8+ T cells in alopecia areata. Extraction and reverse transcription of RNA yielded cDNA as the sequencing template. Here immunoSEQ multiplex PCR was the method, and the copy in TCRdb shows in-frame clones only, minus some. The profile shows roughly 210,000 clones, around 43% of them singletons. Specified treatment: oral pan-JAK inhibitor, 5-10 mg twice daily. The material sequenced was CD4+ T cells sorted from blood, taken at roughly week 38, from a patient treated with tofacitinib. The source is a human donor with alopecia areata.

V and J are TRBV28 and TRBJ2-7, with no clear D. This CDR3 has 13 residues. Trimming shortened V by 10 bases and J by 2 bases, and 15 bases separated the two germline ends. CDR1 and CDR2 (germline): MDHEN, SYDVKM. The CDR3 bases are TGTGCCACCACCCCTCACCAAGCCTACGAGCAGTACTTC. Translating it yields CATTPHQAYEQYF. The full variable domain, in which reference TRBV28 and TRBJ2-7 provide the parts outside the CDR3, is DVKVTQSSRYLVKRTGEKVFLECVQDMDHENMFWYRQDPGLGLRLIYFSYDVKMKEKGDIPEGYSVSREKKERFSLILESASTNQTSMYLCATTPHQAYEQYFGPGTRLTVT.

Only a few counts were recorded for this clone. The chain joins TRBV11-2 to TRBJ2-3; perhaps TRBD2 as D (6 bases). The germline V and J ends were trimmed by 4 bases and 4 bases, with 24 bases remaining between them. The CDR3 has 18 amino acids. Germline V gene data show CDR1 as SGHAT and CDR2 as FQNNGV. The CDR3 nucleotides are TGTGCCAGCAGCTCCTCCGGACCCGGGGGATTGGGAGCAGATACGCAGTATTTT. Its protein is CASSSSGPGGLGADTQYF.

This clone appeared a few times. The gene calls are TRBV7-9 and TRBJ2-5; the D gene is possibly TRBD2 (5 bases). V was pared by 5 bases and J by 4 bases, with 11 bases between. The CDR3 consists of 13 residues. Germline-derived CDR1 and CDR2 are SEHNR and FQNEAQ (reference sequence). DNA for the CDR3: TGTGCCAGCAGCACGGGGTCTGCAGAGACCCAGTACTTC. Translation gives CASSTGSAETQYF.

The table lists this clone with a few counts. The chain links TRBV4-2 to TRBJ2-7; D uncertain. Germline-derived CDR1 and CDR2 are LGHNA and YNFKEQ. The CDR3 totals 12 residues. The V and J ends lost 6 bases and 2 bases respectively, with 8 bases between them. CDR3 in DNA: TGTGCCAGCAGAGGTGCTACCTACGAGCAGTACTTC. Translation: CASRGATYEQYF.

This clone has just a few counts. The gene calls are TRBV7-9 and TRBJ2-7; D not certain. The length of the CDR3 is 12 residues. Germline-derived CDR1 and CDR2 are SEHNR and FQNEAQ (reference sequence). V was shortened by 4 bases and J by 6 bases, with 10 bases between the two germline ends. The CDR3 sequence: CASSSNYGEQYF. DNA for the CDR3: TGTGCCAGCAGCTCCAATTATGGCGAGCAGTACTTC.

The table lists this clone with a few counts. The V call is TRBV30, the J call TRBJ1-2, with TRBD1 identical over 9 bases. The germline V gene encodes CDR1 GTSNPN and CDR2 SVGIG (reference sequence). The J segment lost 8 bases and the V segment lost 2 bases, leaving 6 bases of the junction unmatched. This CDR3 contains 13 residues. The CDR3 sequence is CAWSSRTGAGYTF. The CDR3 bases are TGTGCCTGGAGTTCTCGGACAGGGGCGGGCTACACCTTC.

This clone was counted between two and nine times. The CDR3 region has the DNA TGTGCCAGTAGTACGCAGGGTATGGATCAGCCCCAGCATTTT. Its translation: CASSTQGMDQPQHF. The chain uses TRBV19 and TRBJ1-5, with D perhaps TRBD1 (5 bases). The germline V and J ends were trimmed by 4 bases and 5 bases, with 12 bases remaining between them. The CDR3 spans 14 residues. The germline V gene encodes CDR1 LNHDA and CDR2 SQIVND (reference sequence).

The chain couples TRBV6-1 to TRBJ1-4; the D gene is possibly TRBD1 (6 bases). This CDR3 is 13 amino acids long. Trimming stripped 5 bases from V and 11 bases from J, with 15 bases between. CDR1 and CDR2 (germline): MNHNS, SASEGT. The CDR3 nucleotides read TGTGCCAGCAGTCCGACAGGCGGTGGGAAACTGTTTTTT. Translated: CASSPTGGGKLFF.

This clone was counted a few times. V is TRBV28 and J is TRBJ2-3, with a weak D call TRBD1 (5 bases). The germline CDR1 and CDR2 sequences are MDHEN and SYDVKM. This CDR3 has 13 residues. V was pared by 6 bases and J by 8 bases, with 15 bases between. CDR3 DNA sequence: TGTGCCAGCAGCCCTCTTGGGGCAGCTACGCAGTATTTT. The encoded protein is CASSPLGAATQYF.

This clone was observed a handful of times. This sequence joins TRBV29-1 and TRBJ2-7; 10 bases agree with TRBD1. The CDR3 extends over 13 amino acids. The trim removed 3 bases at V and 5 bases at J, leaving 4 bases unmatched. The V gene's germline CDR1 is SQVTM and CDR2 ANQGSEA. The CDR3 spells CSVEGQGLHEQYF. The CDR3 bases are TGCAGCGTTGAGGGACAGGGGTTGCACGAGCAGTACTTC.

This clone was found a few times. The chain uses TRBV9 and TRBJ2-1; 7 bases are a match to TRBD2. CDR3 length: 15 amino acids. The V gene's germline CDR1 is SGDLS and CDR2 YYNGEE. The V and J ends lost 0 bases and 2 bases, in that order; junction bases with no gene match: 2. The CDR3 bases are TGTGCCAGCAGCGTAGCGGGAGGCACCTACAATGAGCAGTTCTTC. It translates to CASSVAGGTYNEQFF. Full variable domain (remainder filled in from reference TRBV9 and TRBJ2-1): DSGVTQTPKHLITATGQRVTLRCSPRSGDLSVYWYQQSLDQGLQFLIQYYNGEERAKGNILERFSAQQFPDLHSELNLSSLELGDSALYFCASSVAGGTYNEQFFGPGTRLTVL.